This T cell receptor beta chain was identified during a study of patients and donors after allogeneic stem cell transplantation. This clonotype came up a few times. From the RT-PCR reads, TCRdb called clonotypes with MiXCR, one entry per CDR3 protein. The table includes 150,000 to 250,000 distinct CDR3 sequences, around 41% detected once. This TCR was recovered from a human donor who was either an allogeneic HSCT recipient or a stem cell or donor lymphocyte infusion donor (not recorded which). It is not recorded whose cells these are; they may come from a transplant donor. Sequences were obtained from blood, either unsorted or a sorted T cell fraction (not recorded which).

CDR3: CSVAGGRLNTEAFF. In DNA, the CDR3 is TGCAGCGTTGCAGGGGGACGGCTGAACACTGAAGCTTTCTTT. J is TRBJ1-1 and V is TRBV29-1, with TRBD1 matching over 7 bases. In germline, CDR1 is SQVTM, CDR2 ANQGSEA. Trimming removed 4 bases from V and 0 bases from J; junction bases left unmatched: 5. The CDR3 totals 14 residues.